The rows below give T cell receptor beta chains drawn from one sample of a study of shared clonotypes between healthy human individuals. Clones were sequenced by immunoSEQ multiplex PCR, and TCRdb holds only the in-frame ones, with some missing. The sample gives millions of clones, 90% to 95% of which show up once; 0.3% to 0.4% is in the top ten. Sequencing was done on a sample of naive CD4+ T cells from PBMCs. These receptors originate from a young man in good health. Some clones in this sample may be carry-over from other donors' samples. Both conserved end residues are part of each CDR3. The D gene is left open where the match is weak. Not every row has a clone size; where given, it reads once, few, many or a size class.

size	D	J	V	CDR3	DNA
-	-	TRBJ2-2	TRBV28	CASSLKARGELFF	TGTGCCAGCAGTTTAAAAGCCCGCGGGGAGCTGTTTTTT
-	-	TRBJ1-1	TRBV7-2	CASSLGLYTEAFF	TGTGCCAGCAGCTTAGGTTTGTACACTGAAGCTTTCTTT
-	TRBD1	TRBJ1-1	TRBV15	CATSKRTGTHTEAFF	TGTGCCACCAGCAAAAGGACAGGCACTCACACTGAAGCTTTCTTT
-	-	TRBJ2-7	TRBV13	CASSYYPHRPARGITYEQYF	TGTGCCAGCAGCTATTATCCCCACCGGCCGGCCAGGGGCATCACCTACGAGCAGTACTTC
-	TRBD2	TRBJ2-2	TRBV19	CASSDGTSGRNTGELFF	TGTGCCAGTAGTGATGGGACTAGCGGGCGTAACACCGGGGAGCTGTTTTTT
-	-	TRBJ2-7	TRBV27	CASSFPRGGVHEQYF	TGTGCCAGCAGTTTCCCTCGCGGTGGGGTCCACGAGCAGTACTTC
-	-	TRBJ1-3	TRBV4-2	CASSQADSSQGNTIYF	TGTGCCAGCAGCCAAGCCGACAGCTCCCAGGGGAACACCATATATTTT
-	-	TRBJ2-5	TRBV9	CASSNYVGGQETQYF	TGTGCCAGCAGTAACTACGTGGGCGGCCAAGAGACCCAGTACTTC
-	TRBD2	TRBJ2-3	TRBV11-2	CASSLLAGARTDTQYF	TGTGCCAGCAGTTTACTAGCGGGAGCCCGCACAGATACGCAGTATTTT
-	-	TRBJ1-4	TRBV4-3	CASSRVPGEKLFF	TGCGCCAGCAGCCGGGTACCGGGTGAAAAACTGTTTTTT
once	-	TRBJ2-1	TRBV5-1	CASSLNRYNEQFF	TGCGCCAGCAGCTTGAACAGATACAATGAGCAGTTCTTC
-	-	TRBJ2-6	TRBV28	CASSSPGSGANVLTF	TGTGCCAGCAGCAGCCCGGGGAGTGGGGCCAACGTCCTGACTTTC
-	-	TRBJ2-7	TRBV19	CASSPSLGEQYF	TGTGCCAGTAGCCCTAGCTTGGGGGAGCAGTACTTC
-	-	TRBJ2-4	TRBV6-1	CASSEELRGGGKNIQYF	TGTGCCAGCAGTGAAGAACTTCGGGGTGGGGGCAAAAACATTCAGTACTTC
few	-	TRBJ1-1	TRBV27	CASSLQLNTEAFF	TGTGCCAGCAGTTTACAGCTGAACACTGAAGCTTTCTTT
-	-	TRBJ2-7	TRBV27	CASKGAGQGGGPYEQYF	TGTGCCAGCAAGGGCGCCGGGCAGGGGGGAGGACCCTACGAGCAGTACTTC
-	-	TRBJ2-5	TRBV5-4	CASSLVGTQAETQYF	TGTGCCAGCAGCTTAGTGGGGACTCAGGCGGAGACCCAGTACTTC
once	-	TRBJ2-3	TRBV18	CASTDIGHSTDTQYF	TGTGCCAGTACAGATATCGGACATAGCACAGATACGCAGTATTTT
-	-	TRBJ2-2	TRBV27	CASSLGVTLNTGELFF	TGTGCCAGCAGTTTAGGAGTGACCCTGAACACCGGGGAGCTGTTTTTT
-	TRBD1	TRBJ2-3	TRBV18	CASSPPGTGGKDTQYF	TGTGCCAGCTCACCACCCGGGACAGGGGGTAAGGATACGCAGTATTTT
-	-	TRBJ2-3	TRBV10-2	CASRLDTDTQYF	TGCGCCAGCAGACTAGACACAGATACGCAGTATTTT
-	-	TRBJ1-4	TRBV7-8	CASSLTRIVTTTNEKLFF	TGTGCCAGCAGCTTAACTCGCATAGTCACAACAACTAATGAAAAACTGTTTTTT
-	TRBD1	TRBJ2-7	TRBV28	CASSSGTGVYEQYF	TGTGCCAGCAGCTCCGGGACAGGGGTGTACGAGCAGTACTTC
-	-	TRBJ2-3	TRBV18	CASSPQRADTQYF	TGTGCCAGCTCACCCCAGCGGGCAGATACGCAGTATTTT
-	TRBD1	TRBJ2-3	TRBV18	CASSPSTGGSADTQYF	TGTGCCAGCTCACCAAGCACAGGGGGCTCGGCAGATACGCAGTATTTT
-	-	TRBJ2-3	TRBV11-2	CASSLDRGADTQYF	TGTGCCAGCAGCTTAGATAGGGGGGCAGATACGCAGTATTTT
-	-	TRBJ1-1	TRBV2	CASRKRRGGQGTEAFF	TGTGCCAGCAGGAAGAGGAGGGGGGGCCAAGGGACTGAAGCTTTCTTT
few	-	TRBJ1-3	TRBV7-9	CASSLAGSGGNTIYF	TGTGCCAGCAGCTTAGCAGGGTCTGGCGGAAACACCATATATTTT
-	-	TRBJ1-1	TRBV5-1	CASSSELAGTTEAFF	TGCGCCAGCAGCTCGGAGTTGGCAGGGACCACTGAAGCTTTCTTT
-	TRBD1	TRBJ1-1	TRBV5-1	CASSADRAGDTEAFF	TGCGCCAGCAGCGCCGACAGGGCCGGGGACACTGAAGCTTTCTTT
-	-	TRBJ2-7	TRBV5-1	CASSLELAGEQYF	TGCGCCAGCAGCTTGGAACTAGCCGGGGAGCAGTACTTC
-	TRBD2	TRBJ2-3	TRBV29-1	CSVKGLAGVVPSTDTQYF	TGCAGCGTTAAGGGACTAGCGGGAGTTGTCCCTAGCACAGATACGCAGTATTTT
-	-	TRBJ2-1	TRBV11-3	CASSFSGPDNEQFF	TGTGCCAGCAGCTTCTCAGGGCCCGACAATGAGCAGTTCTTC
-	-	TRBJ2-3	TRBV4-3	CASSQVSLKDTQYF	TGCGCCAGCAGCCAAGTAAGCTTGAAAGATACGCAGTATTTT
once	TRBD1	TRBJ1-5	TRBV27	CASSPGQGYQPQHF	TGTGCCAGCAGTCCCGGACAGGGGTACCAGCCCCAGCATTTT
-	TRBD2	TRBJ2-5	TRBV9	CASSVATRTSGREETQYF	TGTGCCAGCAGCGTAGCTACCCGGACTAGCGGGAGGGAGGAGACCCAGTACTTC
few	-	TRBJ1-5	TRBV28	CASSLPRTANQPQHF	TGTGCCAGCAGTTTACCCCGCACGGCGAATCAGCCCCAGCATTTT
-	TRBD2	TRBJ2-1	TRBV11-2	CASSTRSSGGYNEQFF	TGTGCCAGCAGCACAAGGTCTAGCGGGGGATACAATGAGCAGTTCTTC
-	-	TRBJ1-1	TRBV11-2	CASSLDRVPGVEAFF	TGTGCCAGCAGCTTAGATCGAGTACCCGGCGTTGAAGCTTTCTTT
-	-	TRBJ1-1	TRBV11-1	CASSLIYRDDTEAFF	TGTGCCAGCAGCTTAATCTACAGGGACGATACTGAAGCTTTCTTT
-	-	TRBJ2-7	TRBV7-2	CASSLVHRVRYEQYF	TGTGCCAGCAGCTTGGTTCACAGAGTCCGATACGAGCAGTACTTC
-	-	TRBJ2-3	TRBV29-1	CSVEAQSTDTQYF	TGCAGCGTTGAAGCACAGAGCACAGATACGCAGTATTTT
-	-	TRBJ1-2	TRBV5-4	CASSVPPNYGYTF	TGTGCCAGCAGCGTCCCCCCGAACTATGGCTACACCTTC
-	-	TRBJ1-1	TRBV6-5	CASTLTFGGTEAFF	TGTGCCAGCACCCTTACTTTCGGGGGGACTGAAGCTTTCTTT
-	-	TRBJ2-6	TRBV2	CASSRGRGANVLTF	TGTGCCAGCAGTCGAGGCCGTGGGGCCAACGTCCTGACTTTC
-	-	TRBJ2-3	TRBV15	CATSRFLADTQYF	TGTGCCACCAGCAGATTTTTGGCAGATACGCAGTATTTT
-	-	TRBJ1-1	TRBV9	CASSVLSLGANTEAFF	TGTGCCAGCAGCGTACTGTCCTTAGGCGCGAACACTGAAGCTTTCTTT